This TCR beta chain was recorded in a study of cytomegalovirus exposure and HLA in healthy donors. The PCR used 60 Vbeta and 13 Jbeta primers. Produced via immunoSEQ multiplex PCR; TCRdb's table is partial and in-frame only. The sample shows 200,000 to 250,000 clones, approximately 87% of them seen only once. Germline V gene sequence: CDR1 MNHEY, CDR2 SVGAGI. There are 13 residues in the CDR3. Trimming cost V 0 bases and J 9 bases; bases outside gene matches: 2. Sequenced input: PBMCs. The V gene is TRBV6-5, the J gene TRBJ2-1; TRBD2 matches at 7 bases. This receptor was identified in a human donor in good health. The CDR3 region has the DNA TGTGCCAGCAGTTACTCTCGCGGGGGTGAGCAGTTCTTC. This encodes CASSYSRGGEQFF.